This TCR beta chain emerged from a study of blood T cell repertoires in COVID-19 (dated by TCRdb to 2018 to 2020). Regarding the complete study: The collaborator samples originated in the United States, Italy and Spain and spanned the acute and convalescent phases of COVID-19. Subjects who had been exposed to COVID-19, were actively infected with it, or had recovered from it provided the deeply sampled blood TCRbeta repertoires that made up the dataset. The prospective study material was composed of cDNA or gDNA derived from T cells, B-cell-depleted T cells, or PBMCs. HLA class I and class II types, where available, came from metadata supplied by the sample provider rather than from assay-based typing. The sample metadata nearly always contained a de-identified subject ID, COVID-19 status, age in years and sex. Samples came from the ongoing ImmuneRACE study (first 160 participants) plus 1,254 subjects from 6 global collaborators. A freely available public database, intended as a resource for researchers studying the immune response to SARS-CoV-2, is where the repertoires were released.

The immunoSEQ Assay, a bias-controlled multiplex PCR, was used to amplify TCRbeta CDR3 regions from genomic DNA. In the source study's methods: The number of nucleated cells in each sample was estimated from the amplification of reference gene primers within the assay. To quantify the absolute abundance of each unique TCRbeta CDR3 rearrangement, sequence reads were collapsed and filtered. For each sample, productive Simpson clonality was calculated by taking the square root of Simpson's diversity index across productive rearrangements. This is the immuneACCESS table as TCRdb keeps it, with only in-frame sequences that have V and J called. A part of the clones is gone; compared with another copy, unresolved V genes explain less than half, and the rest is unexplained. Clonal size and the V and J genes are those of that table, whereas D and trimming came from the DNA. This sample gives 84,000 or so clones in total; over 60% of them show up just once. The top ten constitute about half of the sample.

Collaborating institutions collected whole blood in K2EDTA tubes following their own protocols. For TCRbeta analysis, collaborators shipped samples as frozen whole blood, isolated PBMCs, or DNA extracted from either of those sample types. Trimmed from V: 4 bases; trimmed from J: 3 bases; junction bases lacking a gene match: 9. In the germline V gene, CDR1 corresponds to SGHTA and CDR2 to FQGNSA. The cysteine opens and the phenylalanine closes a CDR3 of 15 amino acids. Only the CDR3 region is kept as DNA, spanning 45 bases read in frame from base 1. As to this clone: The antigen it binds to is not known. No base qualities exist here, and no much larger clone lies one base off it.

General findings and caveats noted by the study authors: The amount of clinical and demographic metadata varied by source and participant and was provided uncurated.

The origin of this receptor is a human donor in a cohort sampled during active COVID-19. The chain links TRBV7-2 with TRBJ2-7; TRBD2 matches 7 bases in the middle. Sequenced sample: peripheral blood. This receptor carries the CDR3 CASSSVAGSYYEQYF. The nucleotide sequence reads as follows: TGTGCCAGCAGCTCTGTAGCGGGCTCTTACTACGAGCAGTACTTC.